This T cell receptor beta chain derives from a study of cytomegalovirus exposure and HLA in healthy donors. Points from the study as a whole: The classifier reportedly diagnosed cytomegalovirus status with high sensitivity and specificity. Roughly uniform depth of sequencing across donors was assumed in presence/absence analyses.

Researchers ran the PCR with 60 Vbeta and 13 Jbeta primers. Sequencing used immunoSEQ multiplex PCR; TCRdb keeps in-frame clones, though not all of them. The sample consists of approximately 89,000 clones, roughly 85% of them appearing once. V dropped 3 bases and J dropped 6 bases, with 12 bases sitting between them. The CDR3 runs 13 residues. Germline-derived CDR1 and CDR2 are MNHNS and SASEGT. With respect to this clone: Its antigen is unknown.

What was sequenced was PBMCs. This clonotype originated in a man aged 35 to 55 in good health and CMV-seropositive. V gene TRBV6-1 combines with J gene TRBJ2-7, with TRBD2 as a possible D gene (5 bases). The DNA of the CDR3 is TGTGCCAGCAGTGACGCGGGCTGGGGCGAGCAGTACTTC. Translation: CASSDAGWGEQYF.